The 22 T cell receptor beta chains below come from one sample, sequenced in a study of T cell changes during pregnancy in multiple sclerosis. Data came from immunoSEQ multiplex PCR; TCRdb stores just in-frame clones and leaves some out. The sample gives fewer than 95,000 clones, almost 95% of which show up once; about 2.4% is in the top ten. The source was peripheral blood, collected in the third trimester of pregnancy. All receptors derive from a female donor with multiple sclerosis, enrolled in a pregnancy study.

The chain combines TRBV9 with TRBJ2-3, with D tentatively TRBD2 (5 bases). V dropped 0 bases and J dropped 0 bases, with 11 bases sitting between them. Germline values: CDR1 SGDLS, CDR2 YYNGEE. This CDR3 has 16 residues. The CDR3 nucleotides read TGTGCCAGCAGCGTAGGGAAGCGGCCTAGCACAGATACGCAGTATTTT. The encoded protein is CASSVGKRPSTDTQYF. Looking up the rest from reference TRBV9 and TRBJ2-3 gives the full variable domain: DSGVTQTPKHLITATGQRVTLRCSPRSGDLSVYWYQQSLDQGLQFLIQYYNGEERAKGNILERFSAQQFPDLHSELNLSSLELGDSALYFCASSVGKRPSTDTQYFGPGTRLTVL.

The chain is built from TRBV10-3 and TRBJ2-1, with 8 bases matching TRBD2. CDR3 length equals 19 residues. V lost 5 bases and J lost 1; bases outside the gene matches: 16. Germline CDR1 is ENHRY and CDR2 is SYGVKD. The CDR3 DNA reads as TGTGCCATCAGTAGGGCCGGGACTAGGGGTTTTTGGTCCTACAATGAGCAGTTCTTC. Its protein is CAISRAGTRGFWSYNEQFF.

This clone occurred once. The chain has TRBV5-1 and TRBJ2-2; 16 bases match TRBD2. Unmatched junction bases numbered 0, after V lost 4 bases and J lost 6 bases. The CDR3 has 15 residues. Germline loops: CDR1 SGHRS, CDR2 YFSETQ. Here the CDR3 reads CASSGTSGRAGELFF. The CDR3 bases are TGCGCCAGCAGCGGGACTAGCGGGAGGGCCGGGGAGCTGTTTTTT.

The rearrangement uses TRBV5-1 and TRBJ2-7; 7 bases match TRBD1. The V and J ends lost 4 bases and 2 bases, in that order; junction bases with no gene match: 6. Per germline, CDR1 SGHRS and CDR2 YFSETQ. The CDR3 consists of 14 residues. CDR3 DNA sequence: TGCGCCAGCAGCCCGTGGACAGGCCCCTACGAGCAGTACTTC. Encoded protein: CASSPWTGPYEQYF. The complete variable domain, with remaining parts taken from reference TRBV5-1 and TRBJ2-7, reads KAGVTQTPRYLIKTRGQQVTLSCSPISGHRSVSWYQQTPGQGLQFLFEYFSETQRNKGNFPGRFSGRQFSNSRSEMNVSTLELGDSALYLCASSPWTGPYEQYFGPGTRLTVT.

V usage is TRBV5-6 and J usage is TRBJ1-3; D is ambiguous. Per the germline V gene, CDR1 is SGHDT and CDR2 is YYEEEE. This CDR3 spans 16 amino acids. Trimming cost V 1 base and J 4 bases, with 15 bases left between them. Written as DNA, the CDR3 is TGTGCCAGCAGCTTGTCGCCCCCGGGGTTAGGAAACACCATATATTTT. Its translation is CASSLSPPGLGNTIYF.

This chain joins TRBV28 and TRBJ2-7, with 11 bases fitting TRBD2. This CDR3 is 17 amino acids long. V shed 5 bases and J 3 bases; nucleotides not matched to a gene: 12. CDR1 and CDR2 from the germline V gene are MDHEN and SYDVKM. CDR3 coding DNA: TGTGCCAGCAGTGTGCTATCGGGACTAGCGGACTTCTACGAGCAGTACTTC. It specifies CASSVLSGLADFYEQYF.

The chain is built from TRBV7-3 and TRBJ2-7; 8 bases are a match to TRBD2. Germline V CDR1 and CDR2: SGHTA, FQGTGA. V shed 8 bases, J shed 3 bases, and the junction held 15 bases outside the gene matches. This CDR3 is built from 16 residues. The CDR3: CASERGVAGRNYEQYF. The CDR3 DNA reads TGTGCCAGCGAGAGGGGAGTAGCGGGGAGAAACTACGAGCAGTACTTC.

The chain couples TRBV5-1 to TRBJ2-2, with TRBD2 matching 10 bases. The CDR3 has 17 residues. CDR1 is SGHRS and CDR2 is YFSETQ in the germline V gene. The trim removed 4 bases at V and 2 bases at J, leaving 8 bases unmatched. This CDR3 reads CASSHLTSGTNTGELFF. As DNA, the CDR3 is TGCGCCAGCAGCCACCTTACTAGCGGGACTAACACCGGGGAGCTGTTTTTT.

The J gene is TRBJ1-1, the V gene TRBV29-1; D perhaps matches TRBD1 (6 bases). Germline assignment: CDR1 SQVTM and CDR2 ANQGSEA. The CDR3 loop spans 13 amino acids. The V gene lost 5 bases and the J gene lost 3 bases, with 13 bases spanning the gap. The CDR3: CSVQHKGDTEAFF. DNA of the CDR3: TGCAGCGTTCAGCACAAGGGGGACACTGAAGCTTTCTTT. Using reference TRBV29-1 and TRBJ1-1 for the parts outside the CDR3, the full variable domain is SAVISQKPSRDICQRGTSLTIQCQVDSQVTMMFWYRQQPGQSLTLIATANQGSEATYESGFVIDKFPISRPNLTFSTLTVSNMSPEDSSIYLCSVQHKGDTEAFFGQGTRLTVV.

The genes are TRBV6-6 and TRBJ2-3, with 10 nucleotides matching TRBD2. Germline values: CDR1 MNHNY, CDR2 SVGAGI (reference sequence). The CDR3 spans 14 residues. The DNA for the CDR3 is TGTGGCACTAGCGGGACTCTTGGGACAGATACGCAGTATTTT. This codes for CGTSGTLGTDTQYF.

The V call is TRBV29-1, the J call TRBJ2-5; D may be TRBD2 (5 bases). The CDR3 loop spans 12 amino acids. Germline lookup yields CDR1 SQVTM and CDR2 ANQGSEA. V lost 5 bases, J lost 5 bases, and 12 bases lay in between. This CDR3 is CSVLGVRETQYF. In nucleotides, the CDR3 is TGCAGCGTTCTCGGGGTCCGGGAGACCCAGTACTTC.

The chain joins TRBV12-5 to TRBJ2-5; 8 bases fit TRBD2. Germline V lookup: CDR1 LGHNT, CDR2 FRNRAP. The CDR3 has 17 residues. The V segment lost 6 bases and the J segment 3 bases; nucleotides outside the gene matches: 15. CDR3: CASGFGVLPAGEETQYF. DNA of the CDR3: TGTGCTAGTGGCTTTGGGGTTCTGCCAGCGGGAGAAGAGACCCAGTACTTC.

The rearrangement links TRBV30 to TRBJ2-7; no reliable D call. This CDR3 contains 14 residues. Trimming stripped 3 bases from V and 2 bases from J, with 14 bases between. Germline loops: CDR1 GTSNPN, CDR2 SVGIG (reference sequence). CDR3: CAWRSASRPYEQYF. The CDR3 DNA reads TGTGCCTGGAGGAGTGCAAGTCGCCCCTACGAGCAGTACTTC.

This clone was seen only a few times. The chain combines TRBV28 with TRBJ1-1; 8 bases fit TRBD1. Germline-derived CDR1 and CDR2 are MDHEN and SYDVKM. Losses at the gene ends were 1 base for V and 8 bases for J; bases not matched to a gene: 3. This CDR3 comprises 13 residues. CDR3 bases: TGTGCCAGCAGTTTATCAGGGGGCACAGAAGCTTTCTTT. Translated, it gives CASSLSGGTEAFF.

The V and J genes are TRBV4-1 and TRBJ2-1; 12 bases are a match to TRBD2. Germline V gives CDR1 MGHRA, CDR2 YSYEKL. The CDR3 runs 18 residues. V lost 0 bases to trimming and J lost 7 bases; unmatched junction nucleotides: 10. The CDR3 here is CASSQDSLAGGLGNEQFF. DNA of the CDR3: TGCGCCAGCAGCCAAGATAGTCTAGCGGGAGGGCTAGGGAATGAGCAGTTCTTC.

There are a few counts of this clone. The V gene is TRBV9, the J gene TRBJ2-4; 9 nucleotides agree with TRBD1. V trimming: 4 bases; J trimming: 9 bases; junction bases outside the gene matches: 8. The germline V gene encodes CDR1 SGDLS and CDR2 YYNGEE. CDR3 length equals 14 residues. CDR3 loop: CASSPGQGLGIQYF. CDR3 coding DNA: TGTGCCAGCAGCCCAGGACAGGGGCTTGGCATTCAGTACTTC. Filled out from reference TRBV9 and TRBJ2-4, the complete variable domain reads DSGVTQTPKHLITATGQRVTLRCSPRSGDLSVYWYQQSLDQGLQFLIQYYNGEERAKGNILERFSAQQFPDLHSELNLSSLELGDSALYFCASSPGQGLGIQYFGAGTRLSVL.

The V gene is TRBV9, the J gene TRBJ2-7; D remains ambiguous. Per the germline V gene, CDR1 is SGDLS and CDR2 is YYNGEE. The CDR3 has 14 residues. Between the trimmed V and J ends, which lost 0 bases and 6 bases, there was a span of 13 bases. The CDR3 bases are TGTGCCAGCAGCGTAGCTACCCAGGTTGGCGAGCAGTACTTC. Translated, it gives CASSVATQVGEQYF.

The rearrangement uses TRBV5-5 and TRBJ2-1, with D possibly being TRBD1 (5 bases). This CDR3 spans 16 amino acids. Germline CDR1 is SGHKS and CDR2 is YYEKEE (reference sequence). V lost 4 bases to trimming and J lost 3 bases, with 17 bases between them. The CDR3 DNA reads TGTGCCAGCAGCCAAGACACCAGGGAAATCTACAATGAGCAGTTCTTC. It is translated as CASSQDTREIYNEQFF.

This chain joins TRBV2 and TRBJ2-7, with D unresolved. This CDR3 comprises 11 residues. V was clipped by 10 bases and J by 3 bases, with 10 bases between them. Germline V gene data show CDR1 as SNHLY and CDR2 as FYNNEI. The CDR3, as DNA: TGTGCCACCATGCACAACTACGAGCAGTACTTC. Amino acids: CATMHNYEQYF.

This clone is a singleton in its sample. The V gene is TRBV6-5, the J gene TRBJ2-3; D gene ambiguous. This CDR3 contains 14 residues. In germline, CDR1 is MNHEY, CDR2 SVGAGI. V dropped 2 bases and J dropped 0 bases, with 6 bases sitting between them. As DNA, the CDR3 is TGTGCCAGCAGTTACGGGCCCAGCACAGATACGCAGTATTTT. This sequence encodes CASSYGPSTDTQYF.

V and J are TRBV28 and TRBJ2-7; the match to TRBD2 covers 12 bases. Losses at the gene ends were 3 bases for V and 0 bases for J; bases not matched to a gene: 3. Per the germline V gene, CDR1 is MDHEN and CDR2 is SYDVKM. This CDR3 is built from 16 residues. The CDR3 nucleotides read TGTGCCAGCAGTTTTTCTAGCGGGAGGGCCTCCTACGAGCAGTACTTC. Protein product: CASSFSSGRASYEQYF.

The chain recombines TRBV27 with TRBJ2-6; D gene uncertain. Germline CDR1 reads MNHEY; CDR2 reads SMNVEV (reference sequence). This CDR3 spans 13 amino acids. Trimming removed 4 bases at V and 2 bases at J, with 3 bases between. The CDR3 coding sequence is TGTGCCAGCAGTTCTCCTGGGGCCAACGTCCTGACTTTC. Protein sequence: CASSSPGANVLTF. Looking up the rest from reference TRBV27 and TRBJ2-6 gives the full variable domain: EAQVTQNPRYLITVTGKKLTVTCSQNMNHEYMSWYRQDPGLGLRQIYYSMNVEVTDKGDVPEGYKVSRKEKRNFPLILESPSPNQTSLYFCASSSPGANVLTFGAGSRLTVL.